This T cell receptor beta chain was sequenced during a study of T cell repertoires in cytomegalovirus infection. About the study: Public TCR beta signature analysis indicated the presence of both CMV infection and matching HLA type.

TCRdb analysed the reads with MiXCR anew, one entry per CDR3 protein. The sample has over 55,000 distinct CDR3 sequences; 20% to 25% are singletons. Germline V gives CDR1 LNHDA, CDR2 SQIVND (reference sequence). V lost 2 bases and J lost 4, with 14 bases in between. The CDR3 covers 15 residues. This clonotype was seen more than once but under ten times. What it binds is not known. This TCR was recovered from a human donor in good health (CMV status not recorded). Some clones in this sample may be carry-over from other donors' samples. The sample in question was CD8+ T cells from cultured PBMCs, obtained from culture after CMV antigen stimulation. This sequence joins TRBV19 and TRBJ1-1; D uncertain. CDR3 sequence: CASSIRREEATEAFF. For the CDR3, the DNA is TGTGCCAGTAGTATACGGAGGGAGGAGGCCACTGAAGCTTTCTTT.